This TCR beta chain was retrieved from a study of T cell repertoires in cytomegalovirus infection. Study findings and constraints: HLA-C-restricted CMV clonotypes gave the most frequent clonotype in two of eight donors.

This CDR3 contains 16 residues. Looked up from germline, CDR1 is DFQATT and CDR2 is SNEGSKA (reference sequence). Losses at the gene ends were 3 bases for V and 1 base for J; bases not matched to a gene: 3. TCRdb independently ran MiXCR on the reads; one entry per CDR3 protein. The table lists 300,000 to 400,000 distinct CDR3 sequences, more than 9% of them singletons. On this clonotype itself: The antigen is not known.

Sequenced input: PBMCs. This chain joins TRBV20-1 and TRBJ2-3, with 14 bases aligning to TRBD2. This TCR derives from a human donor in good health (CMV status not recorded). Some clones in this sample may be carry-over from other donors' samples. CDR3 DNA: TGCAGTGCTAGGGGACTAGCGGGAGTCCGCACAGATACGCAGTATTTT. As protein: CSARGLAGVRTDTQYF.